This T cell receptor (beta chain) stems from a study of blood T cells in healthy people across ages. Findings and limits, study-wide: Long-lived donors exceeded aged donors in naive CD4+ cells and diversity. Across the age range, TCR beta diversity per million T cells fell in a roughly linear way.

Trimming cost V 6 bases and J 3 bases; bases outside gene matches: 0. This CDR3 spans 12 amino acids. Looked up from germline, CDR1 is SQVTM and CDR2 is ANQGSEA. A sample-barcoded 5' primer and a J-beta primer mix were used in a second PCR of roughly 7 to 11 cycles. Each cDNA was tagged by a template-switch adaptor containing 12 random nucleotides. TCRdb re-called the 5' RACE reads through MiXCR, storing one row per CDR3 protein. The data hold hundreds of thousands of distinct CDR3 sequences, with around 21% observed a single time. This clonotype has at least ten counts. Its antigen is unidentified. The specimen was blood. The chain carries TRBV29-1 and TRBJ2-5; TRBD2 matches 11 bases. The sequence was collected from a man between 65 and 85 years old in good health. The CDR3 spells CSVGLAEETQYF. DNA of the CDR3: TGCAGCGTGGGACTAGCGGAAGAGACCCAGTACTTC.